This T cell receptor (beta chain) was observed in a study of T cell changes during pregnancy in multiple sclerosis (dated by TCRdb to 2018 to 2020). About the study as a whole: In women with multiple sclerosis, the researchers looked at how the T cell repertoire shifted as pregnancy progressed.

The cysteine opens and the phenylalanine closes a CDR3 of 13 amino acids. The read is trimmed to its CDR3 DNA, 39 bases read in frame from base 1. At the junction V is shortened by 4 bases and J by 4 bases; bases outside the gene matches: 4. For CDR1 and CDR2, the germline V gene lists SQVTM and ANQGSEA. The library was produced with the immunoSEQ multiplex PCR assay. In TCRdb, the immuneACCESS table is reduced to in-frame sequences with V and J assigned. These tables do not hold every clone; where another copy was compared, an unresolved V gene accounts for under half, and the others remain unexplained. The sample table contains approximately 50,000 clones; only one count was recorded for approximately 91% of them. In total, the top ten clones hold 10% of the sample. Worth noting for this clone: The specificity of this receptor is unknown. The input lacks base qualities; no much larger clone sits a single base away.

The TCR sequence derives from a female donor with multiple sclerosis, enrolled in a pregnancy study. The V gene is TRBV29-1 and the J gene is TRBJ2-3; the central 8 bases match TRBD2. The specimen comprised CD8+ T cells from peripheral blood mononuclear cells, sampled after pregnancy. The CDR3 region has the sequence CSVAGGSSDTQYF. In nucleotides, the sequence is TGCAGCGTTGCGGGGGGGTCATCAGATACGCAGTATTTT.